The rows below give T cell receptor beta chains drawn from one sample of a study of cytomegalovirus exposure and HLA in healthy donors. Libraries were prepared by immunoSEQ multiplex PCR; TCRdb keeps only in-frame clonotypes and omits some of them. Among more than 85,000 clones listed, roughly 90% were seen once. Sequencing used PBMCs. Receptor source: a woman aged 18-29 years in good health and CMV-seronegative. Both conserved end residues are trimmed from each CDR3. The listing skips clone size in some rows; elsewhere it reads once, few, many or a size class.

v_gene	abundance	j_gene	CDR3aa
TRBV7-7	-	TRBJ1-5	ASSPKRGGGQPQH
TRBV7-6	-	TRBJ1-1	ASRRQGAAEAF
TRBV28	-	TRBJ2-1	ASSLTSSGRSREQF
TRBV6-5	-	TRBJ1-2	ASSYRGLYGYT
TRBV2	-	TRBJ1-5	ASRQGHSNQPQH
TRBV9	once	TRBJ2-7	ASSTPRGKLGDEGEQY
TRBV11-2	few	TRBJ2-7	ASSTYYEQY
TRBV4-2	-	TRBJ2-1	ASSQDIRDEQF
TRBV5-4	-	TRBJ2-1	ASSNSGGDNEQF
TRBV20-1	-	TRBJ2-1	RVGTQNEQF
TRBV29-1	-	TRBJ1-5	SVGQGFNQPQH
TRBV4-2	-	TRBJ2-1	ASSQERGLYNEQF
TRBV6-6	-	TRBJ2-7	ASSYSRRDRGYEQY
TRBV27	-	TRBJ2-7	ASGFSGSGYEQY
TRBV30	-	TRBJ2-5	AWTPGLSSQETQY
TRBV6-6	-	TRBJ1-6	ASSYAALQNSPLH
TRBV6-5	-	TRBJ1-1	ASSSREGEAF
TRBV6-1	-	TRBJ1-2	ASSDAGGYT
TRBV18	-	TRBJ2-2	ASSSSGTNTGELF
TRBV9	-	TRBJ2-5	ASSVDLYQETQY
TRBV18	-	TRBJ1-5	ASSPEGPDQPQH
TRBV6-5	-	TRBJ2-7	ASTHTGSSYEQY
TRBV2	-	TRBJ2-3	ASSADTGGRQY
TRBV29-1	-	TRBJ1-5	SVGTGSNQPQH
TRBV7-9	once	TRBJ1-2	ASSTRQGQPLGYT
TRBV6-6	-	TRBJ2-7	ASSDRGQGEQY
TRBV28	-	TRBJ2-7	ASTPVSSYEQY
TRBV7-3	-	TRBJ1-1	ASSLTILDSMNTEAF
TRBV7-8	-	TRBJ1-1	ASSSHRVMFTEAF
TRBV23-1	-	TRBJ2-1	ASSQSWPQYNEQF
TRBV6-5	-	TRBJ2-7	ASSYRDRGSYEQY
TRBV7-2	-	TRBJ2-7	ASSLVPAGVHEQY
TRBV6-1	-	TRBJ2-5	ASSDRGQETQY
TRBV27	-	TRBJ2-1	ASRPKTGTSVGNEQF
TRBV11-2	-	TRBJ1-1	ASSQGRQTNTEAF
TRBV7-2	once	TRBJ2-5	ASSEQGTQY
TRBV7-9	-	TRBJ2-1	ASSFDRGYEQF
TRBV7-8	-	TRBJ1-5	ASSSDRGALSNQPQH
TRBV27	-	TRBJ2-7	ASSFGLAAPYEQY